This T cell receptor beta chain originates from a study of human T cells and chemical hapten exposure. Study at large: The use of 2% DPC on 2 cm by 2 cm of upper inner arm skin constituted sensitization. Overall study results and limits: Expanded TCRs showed more large CDR3 clusters than pre-sensitization or healthy control sets. Among TCRs, those above 1 in 1000 frequency were unaffected by DPC sensitization.

CDR1 is SQVTM and CDR2 is ANQGSEA in the germline V gene. The CDR3 is made up of 13 amino acids. Unmatched junction bases numbered 8, after V lost 6 bases and J lost 9 bases. In regard to this clonotype: What it recognizes is unknown.

Stated time point: patch test 1, 2 weeks after DPC sensitization. This sample's treatment: therapeutic diphenylcyclopropenone sensitization with weekly scalp DPC. TCRdb re-called the RACE reads through MiXCR, storing one row per CDR3 protein. The table records 180,000 or so distinct CDR3 sequences, under 25% of them present only once. This chain uses TRBV29-1 with TRBJ2-1, with 10 bases aligning to TRBD2. Sequencing used whole blood, obtained in connection with sensitization to the hapten diphenylcyclopropenone (DPC). The clonotype was recovered from a woman aged 45 to 65 with alopecia areata. Some clones in this sample may be carry-over from other donors' samples. The CDR3 nucleotides are TGCAGCGTGGCTCTAGCGGGAGTTGGTGAGCAGTTCTTC. The encoded protein is CSVALAGVGEQFF.